This T cell receptor beta chain was retrieved from a study of T cells after yellow fever vaccination. A single record per CDR3 protein comes from TCRdb applying MiXCR to the 5' RACE reads. Among 250,000 or so distinct CDR3 sequences listed, roughly 6.2% were seen once. V lost 4 bases to trimming and J lost 5 bases, with 18 bases between them. Germline CDR1 and CDR2: LGHDT and YNNKEL (reference sequence). CDR3 length: 15 amino acids. The TCR comes from a young man who received the YFV17D yellow fever vaccine. This chain links TRBV3-1 with TRBJ2-7; D perhaps matches TRBD1 (6 bases). Sequenced material: CD4+ T cells sorted from PBMCs, taken on the day of the yellow fever booster vaccination. The CDR3 sequence: CASSLLEGGRHEQYF. CDR3 in DNA: TGTGCCAGCAGCCTACTAGAAGGGGGTCGGCACGAGCAGTACTTC.